The source of this T cell receptor (beta chain) is a study of cytomegalovirus exposure and HLA in healthy donors. Study-wide results and limits: Several of the most significant clusters appeared, in a later analysis, to be linked to common viral pathogens.

Use of 60 Vbeta and 13 Jbeta primers characterized the PCR. TCRdb's table, derived via immunoSEQ multiplex PCR, lists solely in-frame clones and lacks some. The sample has roughly 150,000 clones; over 70% are singletons. A note on this clone: Its antigen is undetermined. The junction differs from germline at one of its ends, possibly a read error.

This CDR3 spans 14 amino acids. Looked up from germline, CDR1 is SEHNR and CDR2 is FQNEAQ (reference sequence). Sequencing was performed on PBMCs. The receptor's source is a woman aged 40 to 50 in good health and CMV-seropositive. This chain connects TRBV7-9 to TRBJ2-3; TRBD1 is a possible D gene (5 bases). CDR3 DNA: TGTGTCAGCAGTCACCGGACAAATGCAGATACGCAGTATTTT. Encoded protein: CVSSHRTNADTQYF.